This T cell receptor beta chain was sequenced in a study of blood T cell repertoires in COVID-19 (dated by TCRdb to between 2020 and 2021). Regarding the complete study: Collaborator samples came from the United States, Italy and Spain and covered acute and convalescent phases of COVID-19. The prospective study material was composed of cDNA or gDNA derived from T cells, B-cell-depleted T cells, or PBMCs. Deeply sampled blood TCRbeta repertoires from subjects exposed to, actively infected with, or recovered from COVID-19 were included in the dataset. A freely available public database, intended as a resource for researchers studying the immune response to SARS-CoV-2, is where the repertoires were released. The samples were drawn from two sources: the first 160 participants of the ongoing ImmuneRACE study, and some 1,300 subjects contributed by 6 global collaborators. The sample metadata nearly always contained a de-identified subject ID, COVID-19 status, age in years and sex. Where available, HLA class I and class II types were taken from metadata supplied by the sample provider and were not determined by assay-based typing.

What the authors observed across the whole study: The quantity of clinical and demographic metadata differed by source and by participant and was supplied without curation.

Concerning this clone itself: Its antigen specificity is not known. No much larger clonotype is one base removed from it; base qualities were not supplied.

V ends up 10 bases short and J 4 bases short, with an unmatched junction base count of 24. For CDR1 and CDR2, the germline V gene lists SNHLY and FYNNEI. The CDR3 covers 18 residues, taking in both the cysteine and the phenylalanine. The read is trimmed to its CDR3 DNA, 54 bases read in frame from base 1. TCRbeta CDR3 regions were amplified from genomic DNA by means of the immunoSEQ Assay, a bias-controlled multiplex PCR. Per the authors' processing: The number of nucleated cells in each sample was estimated by amplification of reference gene primers within the assay. Sequence reads were collapsed and filtered to measure the absolute abundance of every unique TCRbeta CDR3 rearrangement. For each sample, productive Simpson clonality was calculated as the square root of Simpson's diversity index over productive rearrangements. TCRdb took this table from immuneACCESS and kept in-frame rearrangements with V and J called. Such tables lack part of the clones; where checked against another copy, unresolved V genes explain under half of the gap, and the rest is unexplained. Clone size and V and J calls were adopted from that table, with D and trimming inferred from the DNA. In this sample the table shows tens of thousands of clones, approximately 87% of which occur a single time. The top ten clones comprise over 10% of the sample.

Whole blood was collected in K2EDTA tubes by collaborating institutions according to the institutions' own protocols. Collaborator samples were shipped for TCRbeta analysis as frozen whole blood, isolated PBMCs, or DNA extracted from either sample type. This clonotype originated in a human donor in a cohort sampled during active COVID-19. Recombination connected TRBV2 to TRBJ1-2, with 7 junctional bases fitting TRBD1. Source material: peripheral blood. The CDR3 reads CAIQLPPLAGGKGYGYTF. The DNA sequence is given as TGTGCCATCCAACTACCTCCCCTCGCAGGGGGGAAAGGCTATGGCTACACCTTC.